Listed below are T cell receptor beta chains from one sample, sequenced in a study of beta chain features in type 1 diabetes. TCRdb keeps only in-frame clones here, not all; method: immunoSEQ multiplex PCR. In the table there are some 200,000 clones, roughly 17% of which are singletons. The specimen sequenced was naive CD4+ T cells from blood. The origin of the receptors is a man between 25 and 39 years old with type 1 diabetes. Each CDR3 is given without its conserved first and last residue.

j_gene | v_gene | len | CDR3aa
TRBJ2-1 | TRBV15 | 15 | ATSSLHLAGGGNEQF
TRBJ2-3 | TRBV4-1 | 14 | ASSQALAGGGDTQY
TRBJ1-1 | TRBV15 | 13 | ATSRTQGGITEAF
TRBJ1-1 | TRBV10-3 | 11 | AISEDRDTEAF
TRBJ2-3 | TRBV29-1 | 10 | SVEGIRDTQY
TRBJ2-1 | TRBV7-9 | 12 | ASSLKRTNNEQF
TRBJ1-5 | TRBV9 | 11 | ASSARLDQPQH
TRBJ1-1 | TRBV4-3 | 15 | ASSQDPTGQGRTEAF
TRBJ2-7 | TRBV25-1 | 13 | ASSEILGGQDEQY
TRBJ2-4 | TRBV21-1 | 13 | ASSLVVLAKNIQY
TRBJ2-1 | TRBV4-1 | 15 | ASSQGKLAGADNEQF
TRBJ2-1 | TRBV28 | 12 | ASLGSGPYNEQF
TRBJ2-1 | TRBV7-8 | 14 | ASSLRRDNLYNEQF
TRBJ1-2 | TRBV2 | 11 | ASSGHELYGYT
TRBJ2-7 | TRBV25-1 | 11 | ASLGREGYEQY
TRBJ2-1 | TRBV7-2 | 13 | ASSFRDTSYNEQF
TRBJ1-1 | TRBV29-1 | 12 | SVARDRGHTEAF
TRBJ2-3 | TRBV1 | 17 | TSSQLEIAGASSTDTQY
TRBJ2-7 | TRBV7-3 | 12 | ASSPRTGGAEQY
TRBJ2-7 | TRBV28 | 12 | ASSLAGGTYEQY
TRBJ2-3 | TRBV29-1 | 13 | SVRALLTLGDTQY
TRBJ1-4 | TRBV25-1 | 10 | ASGSGTEKLF
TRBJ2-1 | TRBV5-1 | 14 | ASSTTSGSSYNEQF
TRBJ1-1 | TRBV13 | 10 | ASSLRRTEAF
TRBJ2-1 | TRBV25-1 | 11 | ASIPRGRDEQF
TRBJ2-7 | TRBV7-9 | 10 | ASSLDPLEQY
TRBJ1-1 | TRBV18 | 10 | ASSGQNTEAF
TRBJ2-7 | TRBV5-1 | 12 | ASSLDFVGGEQY